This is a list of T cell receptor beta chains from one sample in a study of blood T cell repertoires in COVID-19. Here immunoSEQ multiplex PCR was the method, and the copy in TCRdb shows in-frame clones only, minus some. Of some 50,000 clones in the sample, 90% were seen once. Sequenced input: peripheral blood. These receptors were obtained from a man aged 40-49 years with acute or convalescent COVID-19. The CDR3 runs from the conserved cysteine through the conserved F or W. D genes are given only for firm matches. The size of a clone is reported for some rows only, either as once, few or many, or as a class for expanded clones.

TGTGCCAGCAGCCAAGCGGGTGTCACTGAAGCTTTCTTT,CASSQAGVTEAFF,13,NA,TRBV14,TRBJ1-1,NA
TGTGCCAGTAGTATTGGACAGGCGTACACAGATACGCAGTATTTT,CASSIGQAYTDTQYF,15,NA,TRBV19,TRBJ2-3,TRBD1
TGCGCCAGCAGCCAAGACGGGGTTCGGGCAGATACGCAGTATTTT,CASSQDGVRADTQYF,15,NA,TRBV4-1,TRBJ2-3,NA
TGCAGCGTTCCCCAACTAGCGGGAGGGAATGAGCAGTTCTTC,CSVPQLAGGNEQFF,14,NA,TRBV29-1,TRBJ2-1,TRBD2
TGTGCCAGCAGCGTAGGGTCAGTCCGTTCCTCCTATGGCTACACCTTC,CASSVGSVRSSYGYTF,16,NA,TRBV9,TRBJ1-2,NA
TGTGCCAGCAGCCAGCCCGTCGGCTCTGGGGCCAACGTCCTGACTTTC,CASSQPVGSGANVLTF,16,once,TRBV3-1/TRBV3-2,TRBJ2-6,NA
TGTGCCAGCAGCCAATACTCGGACTACGTAACCTACGAGCAGTACTTC,CASSQYSDYVTYEQYF,16,NA,TRBV16,TRBJ2-7,NA
TGTGCCAGCAGCTTCCCCGGCCCCAAGGGGAATGAGCAGTTCTTC,CASSFPGPKGNEQFF,15,once,TRBV11-2,TRBJ2-1,NA
TGCGCCAGCAGCTTGATGGGGGGGAATTCCTACGAGCAGTACTTC,CASSLMGGNSYEQYF,15,NA,TRBV5-1,TRBJ2-7,TRBD2
TGTGCCAGCAGTTTCGCTTCTAGCGGGAGGACAGATACGCAGTATTTT,CASSFASSGRTDTQYF,16,NA,TRBV25-1,TRBJ2-3,TRBD2
TGTGCCAGCTCACCCTACGACAGGGCAACTAATGAAAAACTGTTTTTT,CASSPYDRATNEKLFF,16,NA,TRBV18,TRBJ1-4,TRBD1
TGCGCCAGCAGACGACTAGCGGGAGCAGATACGCAGTATTTT,CASRRLAGADTQYF,14,NA,TRBV5-1,TRBJ2-3,TRBD2
TGTGCCAGCAGCTCACCCCGCGATAGTAAGGGACTCTATGAGCAGTTCTTC,CASSSPRDSKGLYEQFF,17,NA,TRBV5-5,TRBJ2-1,NA
TGTGCCAGCAGCCACAGGGGGGAGCAAGAGACCCAGTACTTC,CASSHRGEQETQYF,14,few,TRBV27,TRBJ2-5,TRBD1
TGTGCCAGCAGCCAAAGTGAGGGACAAGAAGAGACCCAGTACTTC,CASSQSEGQEETQYF,15,NA,TRBV4-2,TRBJ2-5,NA
TGTGCCAGCAGCCAAAGGATAGCGGGAGGCAATGAGCAGTTCTTC,CASSQRIAGGNEQFF,15,NA,TRBV3-1/TRBV3-2,TRBJ2-1,TRBD2
TGTGCCAGCAGCGAGGGACAGGGAGTAGGGGTTGGCTACACCTTC,CASSEGQGVGVGYTF,15,NA,TRBV9,TRBJ1-2,TRBD1
TGTGCCAGCAGCTTTGGAGGGAACTATGGCTACACCTTC,CASSFGGNYGYTF,13,NA,TRBV11-1,TRBJ1-2,NA
TGTGCCTGGAGTGTATCGGGGTATGGCTACACCTTC,CAWSVSGYGYTF,12,NA,TRBV30,TRBJ1-2,NA
TGTGCCAGCAGCCTTGGGGCTAGCGGGAGGGGTGAGCAGTTCTTC,CASSLGASGRGEQFF,15,NA,TRBV3-1/TRBV3-2,TRBJ2-1,TRBD2
TGTGCCAGCAGCTTAGGCCTCGCGGGAGGTCACAATGAGCAGTTCTTC,CASSLGLAGGHNEQFF,16,NA,TRBV11-3,TRBJ2-1,TRBD2
TGCAGCGTAACAGGGACTAGCGGGAGTTACAATGAGCAGTTCTTC,CSVTGTSGSYNEQFF,15,NA,TRBV29-1,TRBJ2-1,TRBD2
TGCGCCAGCAGTCAATCGAAGTGCGGAAACACTGAAGCTTTCTTT,CASSQSKCGNTEAFF,15,NA,TRBV23-1,TRBJ1-1,NA